This TCR beta chain was sequenced during a study of vaccination effects on CD4 cells after COVID-19. This clone was recorded only once. Antigen unknown. The CDR3 is 15 residues long. Germline V gene data show CDR1 as LGHDT and CDR2 as YNNKEL (reference sequence). Trimming cost V 2 bases and J 1 base, with 10 bases left between them. General study points: Only a single clone (1 of 255 vaccine-induced clones in healthy vaccinees) cross-reacted with common cold coronaviruses. Vaccine- and infection-induced clones showed marked clonal contraction late following vaccination.

The authors isolated CD4+ T cells after nine to eleven days of culture. As their vaccination, participants received two doses of either BNT162b2 or mRNA-1273. Data came from immunoSEQ multiplex PCR; TCRdb stores just in-frame clones and leaves some out. The data hold some 70,000 clones, with around 85% observed a single time. Specimen: CD4+ T cells from PBMCs cultured without peptide, collected after COVID-19 vaccination. The J gene is TRBJ2-3, the V gene TRBV3-1 (or the pseudogene TRBV3-2), with D unresolved. The clonotype was recovered from a human donor who received a COVID-19 vaccine. CDR3: CASSQSPPRTDTQYF. The CDR3 DNA is TGTGCCAGCAGCCAATCCCCCCCTCGCACAGATACGCAGTATTTT.